This T cell receptor beta chain derives from a study of cytomegalovirus exposure and HLA in healthy donors. The CDR3 spans 12 residues. With 8 bases clipped from V and 4 bases from J, the junction kept 2 bases outside the gene matches. Germline lookup yields CDR1 SNHLY and CDR2 FYNNEI. This clone was counted a few times. A multiplex PCR was run with 60 Vbeta primers and 13 Jbeta primers. Here immunoSEQ multiplex PCR was the method, and the copy in TCRdb shows in-frame clones only, minus some. The sample records around 210,000 clones, around 79% being singletons. Sequenced sample: PBMCs. The gene calls are TRBV2 and TRBJ1-2, with 9 bases lining up with TRBD1. The TCR originated in a male donor in good health and CMV-seropositive. This CDR3 is CASGTGSYGYTF. DNA for the CDR3: TGTGCCAGCGGGACAGGGAGCTATGGCTACACCTTC.